These 24 T cell receptor beta chains originate from one sample sequenced in a study of blood T cells in healthy people across ages. Through a sample-barcoded 5' primer and a J-beta primer mix, a second PCR was run for roughly 7 to 11 cycles. TCRdb fed the 5' RACE reads into MiXCR, producing one record per CDR3 protein. The sample yields around 990,000 distinct CDR3 sequences, approximately 25% seen once. These sequences were also reported in another study, on T cells of mothers and their children.

The sample comprised blood. These receptors all come from a girl aged 2-10 years in good health.

This chain links TRBV20-1 with TRBJ2-5; D gene ambiguous. Germline V lookup: CDR1 DFQATT, CDR2 SNEGSKA (reference sequence). V lost 5 bases and J 3 bases, leaving 10 bases between the germline ends. The CDR3 spans 12 residues. CDR3 loop: CSAGYWEETQYF. The CDR3, as DNA: TGCAGTGCTGGTTACTGGGAAGAGACCCAGTACTTC.

The genes are TRBV9 and TRBJ2-1; D ambiguous. Per the germline V gene, CDR1 is SGDLS and CDR2 is YYNGEE. The CDR3 spans 12 residues. V was cut by 0 bases and J by 7 bases, with 5 bases left in between. The CDR3 sequence is CASSVGSNEQFF. As DNA, the CDR3 is TGTGCCAGCAGCGTAGGATCAAATGAGCAGTTCTTC.

This clonotype has only a few counts. This chain uses TRBV5-4 with TRBJ2-1; 14 nucleotides line up with TRBD2. This CDR3 has 18 amino acids. V was pared by 4 bases and J by 0 bases, with 6 bases of the junction left unmatched. The germline gives CDR1 SGHNT, CDR2 YYREEE (reference sequence). CDR3 in DNA: TGTGCCAGCAGCGCCGGACTAGCGGGAGGACTCTCCTACAATGAGCAGTTCTTC. Translating gives CASSAGLAGGLSYNEQFF.

In its sample, this clonotype was seen a few times. The chain employs TRBV20-1 and TRBJ2-2; perhaps TRBD2 as D (5 bases). The germline V gene has CDR1 DFQATT and CDR2 SNEGSKA (reference sequence). The CDR3 length is 14 residues. The V and J ends lost 5 bases and 2 bases respectively, with 12 bases between them. The CDR3 is CSAPGGLNTGELFF. The CDR3 DNA reads TGCAGTGCTCCAGGAGGTTTAAACACCGGGGAGCTGTTTTTT.

The chain links TRBV7-3 to TRBJ2-1; TRBD2 matches 12 bases. V lost 4 bases and J lost 1; bases outside the gene matches: 8. This CDR3 region has 18 residues. CDR1 is SGHTA, CDR2 FQGTGA, per germline. The CDR3 DNA sequence: TGTGCCAGCAGCTCATCCGGGACTAGCGGGTTATCCTACAATGAGCAGTTCTTC. It translates to CASSSSGTSGLSYNEQFF.

In the case of this clonotype: An end of the junction differs from the germline gene, which may be a read error. The J gene is TRBJ2-1, the V gene TRBV6-1; TRBD2 agrees at 11 bases. Germline lookup yields CDR1 MNHNS and CDR2 SASEGT. The CDR3 runs 14 residues. The CDR3 DNA reads TGTGCCACCTGGACTAGCGGGTCCTACAATGAGCAGCTCTTC. Translating gives CATWTSGSYNEQLF.

This chain joins TRBV7-8 and TRBJ2-3; 8 bases align to TRBD1. The CDR3 contains 16 residues. J lost 3 bases, V lost 5 bases, and 10 bases had no gene match. Germline assignment: CDR1 SGHVS and CDR2 FQNEAQ. CDR3 in amino acids: CASSIAVGQGTDTQYF. As DNA, the CDR3 is TGTGCCAGCAGCATCGCCGTAGGACAGGGTACAGATACGCAGTATTTT.

The rearrangement joins TRBV3-1 to TRBJ2-2; a weak D match, TRBD2 (5 bases). Germline V CDR1 and CDR2: LGHDT, YNNKEL (reference sequence). Trimming shortened V by 2 bases and J by 4 bases, and 8 bases separated the two germline ends. CDR3 length equals 14 residues. In DNA form, the CDR3 reads TGTGCCAGCAGCCAAACTACTAGCACCGGGGAGCTGTTTTTT. Its protein is CASSQTTSTGELFF.

This chain joins TRBV29-1 and TRBJ2-3; 10 bases map to TRBD2. The germline gives CDR1 SQVTM, CDR2 ANQGSEA. V trimming: 3 bases; J trimming: 2 bases; junction bases outside the gene matches: 5. CDR3 length equals 15 residues. The CDR3 loop reads CSVDPSGGHTDTQYF. The CDR3 DNA reads as TGCAGCGTTGATCCTAGCGGGGGACACACAGATACGCAGTATTTT.

V usage is TRBV28 and J usage is TRBJ1-4; 7 bases align to TRBD1. The CDR3 is made up of 13 amino acids. The germline CDR1 and CDR2 sequences are MDHEN and SYDVKM. V trimming: 9 bases; J trimming: 7 bases; junction bases outside the gene matches: 8. DNA of the CDR3: TGTGCCAGTAGTCAGGGGGGTGGTGAAAAACTGTTTTTT. Translation gives CASSQGGGEKLFF.

This clonotype was seen more than once but under ten times. The chain couples TRBV7-9 to TRBJ2-1; D ambiguous. V was pared by 7 bases and J by 2 bases, with 12 bases between. Germline values: CDR1 SEHNR, CDR2 FQNEAQ (reference sequence). CDR3 size: 14 residues. CDR3 bases: TGTGCCAGCACCAGCATCGGAGCCTACAATGAGCAGTTCTTC. Amino acids: CASTSIGAYNEQFF.

There are a few counts of this clonotype. The chain combines TRBV12-3 or TRBV12-4 with TRBJ2-5, with D maybe TRBD2 (5 bases). The CDR3 has 13 amino acids. V was cut by 3 bases and J by 14 bases, with 19 bases left in between. CDR3 sequence (DNA): TGTGCCAGCAGTTTTTGGCGGGCCTACGAGCATTACTTC. Amino acids: CASSFWRAYEHYF.

The gene calls are TRBV7-8 and TRBJ1-1, with 7 bases aligning to TRBD1. The germline V gene encodes CDR1 SGHVS and CDR2 FQNEAQ. The trim removed 0 bases at V and 2 bases at J, leaving 18 bases unmatched. This CDR3 has 20 residues. CDR3 residues: CASSLALIYGRGRGNTEAFF. The CDR3 bases are TGTGCCAGCAGCTTAGCGCTAATCTACGGAAGGGGGCGGGGTAACACTGAAGCTTTCTTT.

This clonotype was recorded a few times. The chain links TRBV20-1 to TRBJ2-5; 10 bases align to TRBD1. The closer fit of TRBJ2-7 to the DNA end suggests the J call may be wrong. CDR3 length equals 13 residues. Germline V lookup: CDR1 DFQATT, CDR2 SNEGSKA (reference sequence). DNA of the CDR3: TGCAGTGCCGGCGGGACAGGGGAGGACGAGCAGTACTTC. As protein: CSAGGTGEDEQYF.

This chain uses TRBV20-1 with TRBJ2-5; 9 positions agree with TRBD2. Germline lookup yields CDR1 DFQATT and CDR2 SNEGSKA (reference sequence). V trimming: 5 bases; J trimming: 11 bases; junction bases outside the gene matches: 9. The CDR3 totals 12 residues. CDR3 sequence: CSAGPSGNEQYF. The CDR3 DNA follows: TGCAGTGCTGGACCTAGCGGGAATGAGCAGTACTTC.

The CDR3 here is CASSVGLGVSGKLFF. CDR3 nucleotide sequence: TGTGCCAGCAGCGTAGGTTTAGGGGTCAGTGGAAAACTGTTTTTT. V and J are TRBV9 and TRBJ1-4, with D perhaps TRBD1 (5 bases). Germline loops: CDR1 SGDLS, CDR2 YYNGEE. V shed 0 bases and J shed 10 bases, with 16 bases lying between them. The CDR3 runs to 15 residues. Full variable domain (remainder filled in from reference TRBV9 and TRBJ1-4): DSGVTQTPKHLITATGQRVTLRCSPRSGDLSVYWYQQSLDQGLQFLIQYYNGEERAKGNILERFSAQQFPDLHSELNLSSLELGDSALYFCASSVGLGVSGKLFFGSGTQLSVL.

The chain has TRBV2 and TRBJ2-5; perhaps TRBD1 as D (5 bases). The assigned J gene may be wrong: the sequence end matches TRBJ2-7 better. The CDR3 loop spans 14 amino acids. The germline CDR1 and CDR2 sequences are SNHLY and FYNNEI. The CDR3 DNA reads TGTGCCAGCAGTTTCCCAGGGAAAGGGTACGAGCAGTACTTC. It codes for CASSFPGKGYEQYF.

The chain couples TRBV27 to TRBJ2-5; D may be TRBD2 (6 bases). The J call is in doubt because the DNA end fits TRBJ2-7 better. CDR3 length: 15 amino acids. Germline V gene data show CDR1 as MNHEY and CDR2 as SMNVEV (reference sequence). This chain's CDR3 is CASSLSRPGAYEQYF. The CDR3 DNA reads TGTGCCAGCAGTTTATCGCGTCCGGGGGCCTACGAGCAGTACTTC.

The chain employs TRBV24-1 and TRBJ1-1; possible D gene TRBD1, 5 bases. V lost 9 bases and J 1 base, leaving 14 bases between the germline ends. Germline V gene data show CDR1 as KGHDR and CDR2 as SFDVKD. The CDR3 spans 14 residues. CDR3 amino acids: CATVRDGKNTEAFF. The CDR3 region has the DNA TGTGCCACCGTGAGGGACGGAAAGAACACTGAAGCTTTCTTT.

The chain combines TRBV9 with TRBJ2-6; 8 nucleotides line up with TRBD1. Germline-derived CDR1 and CDR2 are SGDLS and YYNGEE. The CDR3 has 17 residues. J lost 4 bases, V lost 3 bases, and 9 bases had no gene match. CDR3 DNA sequence: TGTGCCAGCAGCGGGGGGACAGGAGCTCCAGGGGCCAACGTCCTGACTTTC. Its protein is CASSGGTGAPGANVLTF.

This sequence joins TRBV9 and TRBJ2-1, with D unresolved. V lost 1 base, J lost 9 bases, and 8 bases lay in between. CDR3 length: 12 residues. CDR1 and CDR2 (germline): SGDLS, YYNGEE. Written as DNA, the CDR3 is TGTGCCAGCAGCGTAATTCAAGGTGAGCAGTTCTTC. Translation: CASSVIQGEQFF.

The V and J genes are TRBV6-6 and TRBJ2-1; 10 nucleotides agree with TRBD2. Germline values: CDR1 MNHNY, CDR2 SVGAGI (reference sequence). V was pared by 6 bases and J by 0 bases, with 8 bases of the junction left unmatched. The CDR3 sequence is 17 residues long. The CDR3, as DNA: TGTGCCAGCAGACGGGCTAGCGGGAGAGGCTCCTACAATGAGCAGTTCTTC. This translates into CASRRASGRGSYNEQFF.

This clonotype showed up just a few times. The chain joins TRBV20-1 to TRBJ2-4; 14 nucleotides align to TRBD2. V was pared by 5 bases and J by 4 bases, with 1 base of the junction left unmatched. The CDR3 loop spans 14 amino acids. Germline V gene data show CDR1 as DFQATT and CDR2 as SNEGSKA (reference sequence). CDR3 in amino acids: CSARLAGGKNIQYF. The CDR3 DNA reads as TGCAGTGCTCGACTAGCGGGGGGGAAAAACATTCAGTACTTC.

This chain joins TRBV3-1 and TRBJ2-5; the D is unclear. Germline V lookup: CDR1 LGHDT, CDR2 YNNKEL (reference sequence). The CDR3 length is 12 residues. V was clipped by 3 bases and J by 9 bases, with 11 bases between them. In DNA form, the CDR3 reads TGTGCCAGCAGCCAGGGGTTGGCGTCCCAGTACTTC. It translates to CASSQGLASQYF.